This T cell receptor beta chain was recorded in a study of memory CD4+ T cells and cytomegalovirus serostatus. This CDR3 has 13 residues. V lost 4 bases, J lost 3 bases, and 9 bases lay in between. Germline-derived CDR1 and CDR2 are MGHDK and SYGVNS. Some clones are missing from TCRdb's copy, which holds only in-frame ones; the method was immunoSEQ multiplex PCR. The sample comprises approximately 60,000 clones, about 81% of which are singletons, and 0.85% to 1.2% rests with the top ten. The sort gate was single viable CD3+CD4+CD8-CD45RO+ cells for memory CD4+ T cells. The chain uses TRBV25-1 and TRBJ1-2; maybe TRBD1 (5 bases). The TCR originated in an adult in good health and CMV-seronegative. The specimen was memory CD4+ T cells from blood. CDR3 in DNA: TGTGCCAGCAGTGGGCAGGGTGACTATGGCTACACCTTC. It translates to CASSGQGDYGYTF.